One sample yielded the 12 T cell receptor beta chains listed below, sequenced in a study of regulatory T cells in long-lasting Graves disease. Both iRepertoire HTBI primers and Arm-PCR of CDR3 regions were used to build the TCR beta libraries. MiXCR was run by TCRdb on the multiplex PCR reads, yielding one entry per CDR3 protein. The table lists 540,000 or so distinct CDR3 sequences, approximately 13% of them singletons. Time point given: newly diagnosed GD, antithyroid drugs for less than 3 months. Extracted RNA from PBMCs served as the source of the TCR library. The sample also formed part of further work on T cells in Graves' hyperthyroidism and ophthalmopathy.

The sample in question was peripheral blood mononuclear cells (PBMCs), obtained at new diagnosis, from a patient treated with antithyroid drugs. These receptors were collected from a man aged 25 to 40 with Graves disease.

This clonotype appeared many times. The rearrangement links TRBV5-1 to TRBJ2-1; 7 bases fit TRBD2. The length of the CDR3 is 16 residues. Germline trimming cut 2 bases from V and 10 bases from J; bases unmatched to any gene: 15. The germline CDR1 and CDR2 sequences are SGHRS and YFSETQ. CDR3 residues: CASSFLAGGGGKEQFF. The CDR3 DNA is TGCGCCAGCAGCTTCTTAGCGGGTGGAGGAGGTAAGGAGCAGTTCTTC.

The V gene is TRBV5-1, the J gene TRBJ2-1; either TRBD1 or TRBD2 may fit D (6 bases each). Looked up from germline, CDR1 is SGHRS and CDR2 is YFSETQ. The CDR3 is made up of 19 amino acids. V lost 0 bases and J lost 9, with 28 bases in between. CDR3 region: CASSLAFRGPQTRPSEQFF. The CDR3 coding sequence is TGCGCCAGCAGCTTGGCCTTTCGGGGGCCTCAGACTAGGCCGAGTGAGCAGTTCTTC. Complete variable domain (other parts from reference TRBV5-1 and TRBJ2-1): KAGVTQTPRYLIKTRGQQVTLSCSPISGHRSVSWYQQTPGQGLQFLFEYFSETQRNKGNFPGRFSGRQFSNSRSEMNVSTLELGDSALYLCASSLAFRGPQTRPSEQFFGPGTRLTVL.

In its sample, this clonotype was seen a few times. The chain has TRBV7-8 and TRBJ2-1, with 14 bases that match TRBD2. The J segment lost 8 bases and the V segment lost 5 bases, leaving 14 bases of the junction unmatched. CDR1 and CDR2 from the germline V gene are SGHVS and FQNEAQ. CDR3 length equals 18 residues. The CDR3 is CASSHQAWTSGGLHEQFF. The CDR3 DNA follows: TGTGCCAGCAGCCATCAAGCCTGGACTAGCGGGGGGTTACATGAGCAGTTCTTC. The complete variable domain, with remaining parts taken from reference TRBV7-8 and TRBJ2-1, reads GAGVSQSPRYKVAKRGQDVALRCDPISGHVSLFWYQQALGQGPEFLTYFQNEAQLDKSGLPSDRFFAERPEGSVSTLKIQRTQQEDSAVYLCASSHQAWTSGGLHEQFFGPGTRLTVL.

This clonotype has a count of ten or more. The rearrangement links TRBV29-1 to TRBJ1-1; 7 bases agree with TRBD1. This CDR3 region has 12 residues. With 7 bases clipped from V and 5 bases from J, the junction kept 7 bases outside the gene matches. The germline gives CDR1 SQVTM, CDR2 ANQGSEA. CDR3 DNA sequence: TGCAGCGCCGAACCAGGGGGTACTGAAGCTTTCTTT. It is translated as CSAEPGGTEAFF.

Comment on this clonotype: A junction end diverges from the germline sequence, so it may reflect a read error. The chain has TRBV18 and TRBJ2-5, with D uncertain. The CDR3 loop spans 14 amino acids. Germline-derived CDR1 and CDR2 are KGHSH and LQKENI. The CDR3 is CASSLKQRQGTQYF. CDR3 sequence (DNA): TGTGCCAGCTCACTTAAGCAGAGACAAGGGACCCAGTACTTC.

This clonotype was counted at least ten times. It is unclear where the CDR3 begins or ends on the DNA, so no DNA is shown, and the CDR3 is as TCRdb lists it. The chain employs TRBV28 and TRBJ1-6; the table calls TRBD1, which could not be checked here. CDR1 and CDR2 from the germline V gene are MDHEN and SYDVKM. With termini counted, the CDR3 has 12 amino acids. The chain's CDR3 is CASSSSRGPLHF.

About this clonotype: This may arise from a read error, as a much more abundant clone is one base away. V usage is TRBV5-5 and J usage is TRBJ1-1; D gene ambiguous. Germline lookup yields CDR1 SGHKS and CDR2 YYEKEE (reference sequence). The CDR3 length is 13 residues. The V end lost 4 bases, the J end lost 10 bases, and 17 bases lay between the germline ends. The CDR3 sequence: CASSTPTRPRAFF. The DNA of the CDR3 is TGTGCCAGCAGCACCCCGACGAGGCCTAGAGCTTTCTTT.

This clonotype was seen at least ten times. The chain links TRBV18 to TRBJ1-1; D is perhaps TRBD1 (6 bases). This CDR3 comprises 15 residues. V was shortened by 2 bases and J by 3 bases, with 13 bases between the two germline ends. Germline loops: CDR1 KGHSH, CDR2 LQKENI. Here the CDR3 DNA reads TGTGCCAGCTCACCATACAGGGAAACGGACACTGAAGCTTTCTTT. This translates into CASSPYRETDTEAFF.

The chain combines TRBV29-1 with TRBJ2-3; 7 nucleotides line up with TRBD2. Germline V gene lookup returns CDR1 SQVTM and CDR2 ANQGSEA. The CDR3 extends over 14 amino acids. The CDR3 is CSLSGRENSDTQYF. The CDR3 nucleotides read TGCAGTCTTTCGGGGCGGGAGAATTCAGATACGCAGTATTTT.

The chain carries TRBV19 and TRBJ1-1; TRBD1 is a possible D gene (6 bases). This CDR3 has 12 residues. Germline assignment: CDR1 LNHDA and CDR2 SQIVND (reference sequence). The ends were cut back, 8 bases at V and 8 bases at J, with 15 bases in the middle. CDR3 coding DNA: TGTGCCAGTCATTCTCGGACAGCAGAAGCTTTCTTT. Encoded protein: CASHSRTAEAFF. Using reference TRBV19 and TRBJ1-1 for the parts outside the CDR3, the full variable domain is DGGITQSPKYLFRKEGQNVTLSCEQNLNHDAMYWYRQDPGQGLRLIYYSQIVNDFQKGDIAEGYSVSREKKESFPLTVTSAQKNPTAFYLCASHSRTAEAFFGQGTRLTVV.

Here the CDR3 DNA reads TGTGCCAGCAGCCTGGGGTCCGGGAGGGCCCCGGAGACCCAGTACTTC. It codes for CASSLGSGRAPETQYF. The gene calls are TRBV2 and TRBJ2-5; 8 bases map to TRBD2. V lost 6 bases and J lost 5; bases outside the gene matches: 14. The CDR3 length is 16 residues. The V gene's germline CDR1 is SNHLY and CDR2 FYNNEI.

This clonotype has at least ten counts. The chain couples TRBV12-3 or TRBV12-4 to TRBJ1-3; D unresolved. This CDR3 contains 14 residues. Trimming cost V 3 bases and J 0 bases, with 6 bases left between them. The CDR3: CASSFGNSGNTIYF. CDR3 DNA: TGTGCCAGCAGTTTCGGGAACTCTGGAAACACCATATATTTT.